The rows below give T cell receptor beta chains drawn from one sample of a study of monozygotic twins with inflammatory bowel disease. One entry per CDR3 protein, without DNA, is what TCRdb gives after re-calling the 5' RACE reads. This table holds 330,000 or so distinct CDR3 sequences. Material for sequencing was blood. The receptors come from a human donor with ulcerative colitis or Crohn's disease, or a healthy co-twin of an affected twin (not recorded which). The CDR3 runs from the conserved cysteine through the conserved F or W. Fields, in order: J gene, V gene, CDR3 protein.

TRBJ2-1 TRBV5-1 CASSSGTSGGEQFF
TRBJ2-7 TRBV3-1 CASSQKQHTYEQYF
TRBJ2-1 TRBV7-9 CASSLGETQSYLDEQFF
TRBJ2-1 TRBV3-1 CASSQTGGAGNEQFF
TRBJ2-7 TRBV5-1 CASRPGQALSLYEQYF
TRBJ1-3 TRBV5-1 CASSRTASGNTIYF
TRBJ1-5 TRBV7-2 CASSLAARGNQPQHF
TRBJ1-5 TRBV4-1 CASSQDSKVGNQPQHF
TRBJ2-5 TRBV29-1 CSGGQGRETQYF
TRBJ2-7 TRBV6-5 CASSSPSDGSYEQYF
TRBJ2-1 TRBV20-1 CSAGGGREQFF
TRBJ2-7 TRBV6-2/TRBV6-3 CASSSPHREQYF
TRBJ1-1 TRBV5-1 CASSPKTGNTEAFF
TRBJ2-3 TRBV5-1 CASSLESSGFRGNTQYF
TRBJ2-7 TRBV20-1 CSVQGLPDSYEQYF
TRBJ1-1 TRBV6-5 CASRAQQGPYPDDTEAFF
TRBJ1-3 TRBV5-4 CASSWDRVDTIYF
TRBJ2-1 TRBV7-2 CASSLFGTSGSYNEQFF
TRBJ2-1 TRBV7-9 CASSFLDYYNEQFF
TRBJ2-1 TRBV21-1 CASSKVNKSYNVQFF
TRBJ2-4 TRBV20-1 CSAPTVLAGGAAKNIQYF
TRBJ1-6 TRBV12-3/TRBV12-4 CASSLGQGGHNSPLHF
TRBJ2-3 TRBV11-2 CVSSLMGLAGTTSTDTQYF
TRBJ1-1 TRBV4-1 CASSQQSGSTYTEAFF
TRBJ1-6 TRBV21-1 CASSLRRPRGLNSPLHF
TRBJ2-7 TRBV5-1 CASRTTDAYEQYF
TRBJ2-4 TRBV21-1 CASSKAGGAAKNIQYF
TRBJ2-7 TRBV10-2 CASSPGQIYEQYF
TRBJ2-5 TRBV12-3/TRBV12-4 CASSLAGELRETQYF
TRBJ2-3 TRBV11-2 CASSFSGAPSTDTQYF
TRBJ1-1 TRBV5-4 CASSLAEWTEAFF
TRBJ2-3 TRBV5-6 CASSPRTSGSIQRTDTQYF
TRBJ1-2 TRBV4-1 CASSYPGGPREGYTF
TRBJ2-5 TRBV28 CASSLSGGYQETQYF
TRBJ2-5 TRBV6-1 CASSPGALQETQYF
TRBJ2-3 TRBV7-2 CASSYLNTDTQYF